The 23 T cell receptor beta chains listed next were all sequenced from one sample in a study of control samples from healthy donors and cancer patients. The table came from immunoSEQ multiplex PCR; TCRdb's copy has only in-frame clones and leaves some out. This sample has over 100,000 clones, with 88% found just once. What was sequenced was blood. The receptors stem from a man aged 35-49 years in good health.

The chain joins TRBV9 to TRBJ2-2, with TRBD2 matching over 9 bases. J gave up 0 bases and V 3 bases, and 9 bases lay outside the gene matches. In germline, CDR1 is SGDLS, CDR2 YYNGEE. The CDR3 spans 18 residues. CDR3 bases: TGTGCCAGCAGCGCCCGCGGCAGCGGGGGGACGAACACCGGGGAGCTGTTTTTT. It translates to CASSARGSGGTNTGELFF.

This chain links TRBV7-2 with TRBJ2-2; D is tentatively TRBD1 or TRBD2 (7 bases each). V was trimmed by 3 bases and J by 6 bases, leaving 14 bases between them. The germline V gene has CDR1 SGHTA and CDR2 FQGNSA. The CDR3 totals 15 residues. The CDR3, as DNA: TGTGCCAGCAGCTTTAACAGGGGAGGGCCCGGGGAGCTGTTTTTT. Amino acids: CASSFNRGGPGELFF. The full variable domain, rest sourced from reference TRBV7-2 and TRBJ2-2, is GAGVSQSPSNKVTEKGKDVELRCDPISGHTALYWYRQSLGQGLEFLIYFQGNSAPDKSGLPSDRFSAERTGGSVSTLTIQRTQQEDSAVYLCASSFNRGGPGELFFGEGSRLTVL.

V is TRBV19 and J is TRBJ2-3; D remains unclear. Germline V gene lookup returns CDR1 LNHDA and CDR2 SQIVND (reference sequence). V gave up 3 bases and J gave up 6 bases, with 10 bases separating them. This CDR3 comprises 13 residues. The CDR3 protein is CASSIFGFDTQYF. CDR3 coding DNA: TGTGCCAGTAGTATCTTTGGGTTCGATACGCAGTATTTT.

J is TRBJ2-2 and V is TRBV28, with D perhaps TRBD2 (5 bases). Germline values: CDR1 MDHEN, CDR2 SYDVKM. Trimming removed 3 bases from V and 7 bases from J, with 12 bases in between. This CDR3 is built from 14 residues. The CDR3 reads CASSFGSLGGELFF. CDR3 in DNA: TGTGCCAGCAGTTTTGGGAGCCTCGGCGGGGAGCTGTTTTTT.

The rearrangement uses TRBV10-1 and TRBJ2-1; 12 bases fit TRBD2. The CDR3 is 15 residues long. CDR1 is WNHNN, CDR2 SYGVQD, per germline (reference sequence). V lost 5 bases and J lost 8; bases outside the gene matches: 7. CDR3 region: CASSRSSGGADEQFF. In DNA form, the CDR3 reads TGCGCCAGCAGTCGGTCTAGCGGGGGGGCCGATGAGCAGTTCTTC.

The V and J genes are TRBV13 and TRBJ2-2, with D possibly TRBD1 on 5 matching bases. The germline CDR1 and CDR2 sequences are PRHDT and FYEKMQ (reference sequence). This CDR3 is 15 amino acids long. V dropped 6 bases and J dropped 2 bases, with 13 bases sitting between them. The CDR3 loop is CASSQGRHNTGELFF. CDR3 nucleotide sequence: TGTGCCAGCAGTCAGGGTCGACATAACACCGGGGAGCTGTTTTTT.

The rearrangement links TRBV19 to TRBJ1-6, with 7 bases that match TRBD1. CDR3 size: 13 residues. CDR1 and CDR2 (germline): LNHDA, SQIVND (reference sequence). The ends lost 10 bases at V and 7 bases at J; junction bases unmatched: 7. Here the CDR3 reads CATSPGQNSPLHF. The DNA for the CDR3 is TGTGCCACCTCACCGGGACAGAATTCACCCCTCCACTTT.

The rearrangement uses TRBV29-1 and TRBJ2-1; the D call may be TRBD1 or TRBD2 (5 bases each). This CDR3 has 15 residues. In germline, CDR1 is SQVTM, CDR2 ANQGSEA. Trimming stripped 5 bases from V and 5 bases from J, with 19 bases between. The CDR3 nucleotides read TGCAGCGTTCCCTCCCTCAATGGGGGTAACAATGAGCAGTTCTTC. The encoded protein is CSVPSLNGGNNEQFF.

The CDR3 DNA sequence: TGTGCCAGCAGCCAGAGCGACGAGCAGTACTTC. It translates to CASSQSDEQYF. The chain couples TRBV3-1 (or the pseudogene TRBV3-2) to TRBJ2-7; D unresolved. Trimming removed 3 bases at V and 5 bases at J, with 5 bases between. The CDR3 totals 11 residues. From germline, CDR1 is LGHDT and CDR2 YNNKEL (reference sequence).

The V call is TRBV24-1, the J call TRBJ2-5, with 11 bases identical to TRBD2. V shed 3 bases and J 4 bases; nucleotides not matched to a gene: 3. The CDR3 has 15 amino acids. Germline V gene sequence: CDR1 KGHDR, CDR2 SFDVKD. In nucleotides, the CDR3 is TGTGCCACCAGTGATCGGACTAGCGGGCGAGAGACCCAGTACTTC. This gives the protein CATSDRTSGRETQYF.

The V and J genes are TRBV19 and TRBJ2-2, with 11 bases aligning to TRBD1. V gave up 6 bases and J gave up 6 bases; unmatched junction bases: 6. CDR1 LNHDA and CDR2 SQIVND come from the germline V gene (reference sequence). This CDR3 is built from 15 residues. CDR3: CASRPPGQGAGELFF. CDR3 bases: TGTGCCAGTAGGCCACCGGGACAGGGGGCCGGGGAGCTGTTTTTT. Drawing the rest from reference TRBV19 and TRBJ2-2, the complete variable domain is DGGITQSPKYLFRKEGQNVTLSCEQNLNHDAMYWYRQDPGQGLRLIYYSQIVNDFQKGDIAEGYSVSREKKESFPLTVTSAQKNPTAFYLCASRPPGQGAGELFFGEGSRLTVL.

The J gene is TRBJ1-2, the V gene TRBV15; D remains unclear. The V gene's germline CDR1 is LNHNV and CDR2 YYDKDF (reference sequence). This CDR3 is built from 12 residues. V was cut by 5 bases and J by 2 bases, with 6 bases left in between. CDR3 residues: CATSADNYGYTF. In nucleotides, the CDR3 is TGTGCCACCAGCGCGGACAACTATGGCTACACCTTC.

The gene calls are TRBV30 and TRBJ1-1; 8 nucleotides line up with TRBD1. The junction had 0 bases not matched to a gene; V was cut back by 0 bases and J by 3 bases. The V gene's germline CDR1 is GTSNPN and CDR2 SVGIG (reference sequence). The CDR3 contains 13 residues. CDR3 in DNA: TGTGCCTGGAGTGTACAGGGGGACACTGAAGCTTTCTTT. It codes for CAWSVQGDTEAFF.

The chain uses TRBV19 and TRBJ1-1; D ambiguous. CDR1 and CDR2 from the germline V gene are LNHDA and SQIVND (reference sequence). The CDR3 is made up of 10 amino acids. Deletions cut 10 bases from V and 4 bases from J, with 7 bases between. The CDR3 nucleotides read TGTGCCACCGGAGGCACTGAAGCTTTCTTT. Encoded protein: CATGGTEAFF.

The chain has TRBV6-5 and TRBJ2-2, with a weak D call TRBD2 (7 bases). The germline CDR1 and CDR2 sequences are MNHEY and SVGAGI. The CDR3 totals 14 residues. The V and J ends lost 2 bases and 4 bases respectively, with 8 bases between them. The CDR3 reads CASSYGGATGELFF. In DNA, the CDR3 is TGTGCCAGCAGTTACGGGGGGGCCACCGGGGAGCTGTTTTTT.

The chain's CDR3 is CSVEGQGASYGYTF. In DNA, the CDR3 is TGCAGCGTTGAGGGACAGGGGGCGAGCTATGGCTACACCTTC. The chain recombines TRBV29-1 with TRBJ1-2; 12 bases fit TRBD1. CDR3 length: 14 residues. Germline V CDR1 and CDR2: SQVTM, ANQGSEA. J lost 4 bases, V lost 3 bases, and 3 bases had no gene match. Complete variable domain (other parts from reference TRBV29-1 and TRBJ1-2): SAVISQKPSRDICQRGTSLTIQCQVDSQVTMMFWYRQQPGQSLTLIATANQGSEATYESGFVIDKFPISRPNLTFSTLTVSNMSPEDSSIYLCSVEGQGASYGYTFGSGTRLTVV.

The chain couples TRBV6-5 to TRBJ1-3; the match to TRBD1 covers 9 bases. Germline CDR1 MNHEY, CDR2 SVGAGI. The CDR3 is made up of 14 amino acids. Trimming removed 6 bases from V and 3 bases from J; junction bases left unmatched: 3. The CDR3 DNA reads TGTGCCAGCAGGGGACAGGGCGGTGGAAACACCATATATTTT. Protein: CASRGQGGGNTIYF.

J is TRBJ1-6 and V is TRBV12-3 or TRBV12-4; 10 nucleotides match TRBD1. V lost 6 bases to trimming and J lost 13 bases; unmatched junction nucleotides: 3. The CDR3 runs to 12 residues. The CDR3 DNA reads as TGTGCCAGCAGCTGGGACAGGGGTCCCCTCCACTTT. This sequence encodes CASSWDRGPLHF.

The chain joins TRBV6-2 or TRBV6-3 to TRBJ1-1, with 10 bases aligning to TRBD1. The CDR3 has 15 amino acids. With 6 bases clipped from V and 5 bases from J, the junction kept 9 bases outside the gene matches. The V gene's germline CDR1 is MNHEY and CDR2 SVGEGT. This CDR3 is CASRPMTGGETEAFF. CDR3 DNA: TGTGCCAGCAGGCCTATGACAGGGGGCGAGACTGAAGCTTTCTTT.

This clone was seen only once. The chain is built from TRBV20-1 and TRBJ1-2; D not certain. CDR1 and CDR2 from the germline V gene are DFQATT and SNEGSKA (reference sequence). Trimming pared 0 bases from V and 8 bases from J, leaving 7 bases between. The CDR3 has 11 amino acids. The CDR3 here is CSAREGVGYTF. CDR3 coding DNA: TGCAGTGCTAGAGAGGGTGTCGGCTACACCTTC.

The genes are TRBV24-1 and TRBJ2-3, with D perhaps matching TRBD2 (5 bases). The germline V gene encodes CDR1 KGHDR and CDR2 SFDVKD. CDR3 size: 14 residues. Trimming cost V 6 bases and J 5 bases, with 14 bases left between them. The CDR3 nucleotides read TGTGCCACCAGTTGGACTGATGGAGTAGATACGCAGTATTTT. Translation: CATSWTDGVDTQYF.

The chain couples TRBV7-9 to TRBJ1-5, with D perhaps matching TRBD1 (5 bases). The V gene's germline CDR1 is SEHNR and CDR2 FQNEAQ (reference sequence). V was cut by 10 bases and J by 6 bases, with 13 bases left in between. The CDR3 spans 12 residues. CDR3 amino acids: CAIGEGGQPQHF. Here the CDR3 DNA reads TGTGCCATAGGGGAAGGCGGTCAGCCCCAGCATTTT. The full variable domain, with the rest looked up from reference TRBV7-9 and TRBJ1-5, is DTGVSQNPRHKITKRGQNVTFRCDPISEHNRLYWYRQTLGQGPEFLTYFQNEAQLEKSRLLSDRFSAERPKGSFSTLEIQRTEQGDSAMYLCAIGEGGQPQHFGDGTRLSIL.

The chain has TRBV20-1 and TRBJ1-3; D unclear. V was shortened by 3 bases and J by 1 base, with 7 bases between the two germline ends. The V gene's germline CDR1 is DFQATT and CDR2 SNEGSKA (reference sequence). CDR3 length equals 13 residues. In DNA form, the CDR3 reads TGCAGTGCTAGTAAGGGATCTGGAAACACCATATATTTT. Its protein product is CSASKGSGNTIYF.